These 29 T cell receptor beta chains were sequenced from one sample in a study of blood T cell repertoires in COVID-19. Clones were read by immunoSEQ multiplex PCR, and TCRdb kept only the in-frame ones, dropping some. Of roughly 230,000 clones listed, 80% to 85% were seen once; the top ten hold 3.4%. Sequencing input: PBMCs or T cells enriched from blood (not recorded which). The source of these receptors is a middle-aged man who had recovered from COVID-19.

The chain combines TRBV7-2 with TRBJ1-3, with D possibly matching TRBD1 (5 bases). Germline CDR1 and CDR2: SGHTA and FQGNSA. The CDR3 runs 16 residues. The V and J ends lost 4 bases and 9 bases respectively, with 22 bases between them. CDR3 DNA sequence: TGTGCCAGCAGCTCGGGGGACCGCCAGTTCGGGCGCACCATATATTTT. Its protein is CASSSGDRQFGRTIYF.

The chain uses TRBV19 and TRBJ2-1; 11 bases match TRBD1. Germline V lookup: CDR1 LNHDA, CDR2 SQIVND (reference sequence). The V segment lost 4 bases and the J segment 7 bases; nucleotides outside the gene matches: 9. The CDR3 is 16 residues long. The CDR3 DNA is TGTGCCAGTAGTAGAAGGACAGGGGGCTTGGGGAATGAGCAGTTCTTC. It codes for CASSRRTGGLGNEQFF.

The chain has TRBV7-2 and TRBJ1-2; D gene uncertain. Germline CDR1 reads SGHTA; CDR2 reads FQGNSA. The V gene lost 1 base and the J gene lost 5 bases, with 14 bases spanning the gap. This CDR3 is built from 15 residues. The CDR3 nucleotides read TGTGCCAGCAGCTTAGGGGCTGAATTTGGTTATGGCTACACCTTC. Translated, it gives CASSLGAEFGYGYTF.

The chain is built from TRBV5-1 and TRBJ1-2; tentative D call: TRBD1 (5 bases). Germline V gene sequence: CDR1 SGHRS, CDR2 YFSETQ. Trimming removed 1 base from V and 7 bases from J, with 14 bases in between. This CDR3 region has 14 residues. CDR3 loop: CASSLPTRVGGYTF. CDR3 nucleotides: TGCGCCAGCAGCTTGCCGACCAGGGTTGGTGGCTACACCTTC.

The count of this clone is one. The chain employs TRBV7-8 and TRBJ1-1, with a weak D call TRBD1 (5 bases). The germline V gene encodes CDR1 SGHVS and CDR2 FQNEAQ. The CDR3 spans 14 residues. Between the trimmed V and J ends, which lost 5 bases and 8 bases, there was a span of 18 bases. The CDR3 loop reads CASSRLTGTVEAFF. The CDR3 coding sequence is TGTGCCAGCAGCCGACTCACAGGCACAGTCGAAGCTTTCTTT.

The V call is TRBV28, the J call TRBJ1-5; D possibly corresponds to TRBD1 (5 bases). In germline, CDR1 is MDHEN, CDR2 SYDVKM. The CDR3 has 15 residues. Trimming cost V 6 bases and J 6 bases, with 18 bases left between them. CDR3 in DNA: TGTGCCAGCAGCGCTGGCCCAGGGTCCGGTCAGCCCCAGCATTTT. Amino acid sequence: CASSAGPGSGQPQHF.

The genes are TRBV18 and TRBJ1-6, with a weak D call TRBD1 (6 bases). Germline lookup yields CDR1 KGHSH and CDR2 LQKENI. CDR3 size: 15 residues. V lost 2 bases to trimming and J lost 8 bases, with 13 bases between them. Written as DNA, the CDR3 is TGTGCCAGCTCACCAAAGCAGGGGAGGGATTCACCCCTCCACTTT. As protein: CASSPKQGRDSPLHF.

The chain joins TRBV29-1 to TRBJ1-1; no clear D. Germline V CDR1 and CDR2: SQVTM, ANQGSEA. Trimming cost V 7 bases and J 1 base, with 4 bases left between them. The CDR3 totals 10 residues. The CDR3 protein is CSGQNTEAFF. DNA for the CDR3: TGCAGCGGACAGAACACTGAAGCTTTCTTT.

The CDR3 is CASSWKAGFEQYF. The DNA for the CDR3 is TGTGCCAGCAGCTGGAAAGCGGGTTTCGAGCAGTACTTC. The V and J genes are TRBV7-2 and TRBJ2-7, with D perhaps matching TRBD2 (6 bases). Germline loops: CDR1 SGHTA, CDR2 FQGNSA. Trimming stripped 4 bases from V and 6 bases from J, with 13 bases between. This CDR3 spans 13 amino acids.

This chain joins TRBV6-5 and TRBJ1-4, with 7 positions matching TRBD1. Germline CDR1 and CDR2: MNHEY and SVGAGI. This CDR3 has 14 residues. With V trimmed by 6 bases and J by 4 bases, 5 bases remained unmatched. CDR3 DNA: TGTGCCAGCAGGAAACAGGGGTTTAATGAAAAACTGTTTTTT. This sequence encodes CASRKQGFNEKLFF.

V usage is TRBV5-1 and J usage is TRBJ2-3; 10 positions match TRBD1. Per germline, CDR1 SGHRS and CDR2 YFSETQ. V lost 1 base to trimming and J lost 6 bases; unmatched junction nucleotides: 8. This CDR3 has 16 residues. The CDR3 protein is CASSLQGQGSRDTQYF. CDR3 sequence (DNA): TGCGCCAGCAGCTTGCAGGGACAGGGGAGCAGGGATACGCAGTATTTT.

This clone was picked up one time. This sequence joins TRBV28 and TRBJ1-1; D possibly corresponds to TRBD1 (6 bases). The CDR3 totals 14 residues. Germline V gene lookup returns CDR1 MDHEN and CDR2 SYDVKM. Deletions cut 3 bases from V and 0 bases from J, with 8 bases between. In DNA form, the CDR3 reads TGTGCCAGCAGTTTTACAGGGATGAACACTGAAGCTTTCTTT. It specifies CASSFTGMNTEAFF. The entire variable domain, with the rest obtained from reference TRBV28 and TRBJ1-1, is as follows: DVKVTQSSRYLVKRTGEKVFLECVQDMDHENMFWYRQDPGLGLRLIYFSYDVKMKEKGDIPEGYSVSREKKERFSLILESASTNQTSMYLCASSFTGMNTEAFFGQGTRLTVV.

A few counts support this clone. The chain links TRBV6-4 to TRBJ2-2, with D tentatively TRBD2 (5 bases). In germline, CDR1 is MRHNA, CDR2 SNTAGT. The CDR3 runs to 15 residues. V was clipped by 5 bases and J by 3 bases, with 13 bases between them. The CDR3 DNA follows: TGTGCCAGCAGTAGGGAGACGGATCACACCGGGGAGCTGTTTTTT. Translated, it gives CASSRETDHTGELFF.

The chain recombines TRBV18 with TRBJ2-1, with TRBD2 identical over 9 bases. This CDR3 is 16 amino acids long. From germline, CDR1 is KGHSH and CDR2 LQKENI. With V trimmed by 0 bases and J by 0 bases, 0 bases remained unmatched. The CDR3 sequence: CASSPPSGSSYNEQFF. The CDR3 DNA is TGTGCCAGCTCACCACCTAGCGGGAGCTCCTACAATGAGCAGTTCTTC.

The rearrangement links TRBV27 to TRBJ1-6; D gene ambiguous. From germline, CDR1 is MNHEY and CDR2 SMNVEV (reference sequence). The V end was cut by 5 bases, the J end by 8 bases, with 10 bases between. The CDR3 contains 13 residues. CDR3: CASSAAGDSPLHF. The CDR3 nucleotides read TGTGCCAGCAGTGCCGCAGGTGATTCACCCCTCCACTTT.

The chain couples TRBV28 to TRBJ2-7, with a tentative D call TRBD2 (6 bases). The CDR3 consists of 12 residues. The germline V and J ends were trimmed by 7 bases and 7 bases, with 14 bases remaining between them. CDR1 and CDR2 from the germline V gene are MDHEN and SYDVKM. The CDR3 sequence is CASKTAGIEQYF. CDR3 nucleotides: TGTGCCAGCAAGACAGCGGGTATTGAGCAGTACTTC.

The V call is TRBV7-6, the J call TRBJ1-1; weak D call: TRBD1 (6 bases). CDR3 size: 16 residues. Trimming took off 4 bases at V and 0 bases at J, with 15 bases between the two ends. Germline loops: CDR1 SGHVS, CDR2 FNYEAQ. This CDR3 is CASSSLRGAMNTEAFF. The CDR3 bases are TGTGCCAGCAGCTCCCTTCGGGGGGCCATGAACACTGAAGCTTTCTTT. The whole variable domain, filled in from reference TRBV7-6 and TRBJ1-1, reads GAGVSQSPRYKVTKRGQDVALRCDPISGHVSLYWYRQALGQGPEFLTYFNYEAQQDKSGLPNDRFSAERPEGSISTLTIQRTEQRDSAMYRCASSSLRGAMNTEAFFGQGTRLTVV.

The chain uses TRBV11-2 and TRBJ2-2, with 9 bases that match TRBD2. This CDR3 region has 15 residues. The V gene end was trimmed by 5 bases and the J gene end by 7 bases; junction bases not matched to a gene: 8. Germline CDR1 reads SGHAT; CDR2 reads FQNNGV. The CDR3 is CASSTSGTSFGELFF. Written as DNA, the CDR3 is TGTGCCAGCAGCACCTCCGGGACTAGCTTCGGGGAGCTGTTTTTT. Together with reference TRBV11-2 and TRBJ2-2, the CDR3 gives the full variable domain: EAGVAQSPRYKIIEKRQSVAFWCNPISGHATLYWYQQILGQGPKLLIQFQNNGVVDDSQLPKDRFSAERLKGVDSTLKIQPAKLEDSAVYLCASSTSGTSFGELFFGEGSRLTVL.

The chain links TRBV24-1 to TRBJ1-2; no clear D gene. Germline-derived CDR1 and CDR2 are KGHDR and SFDVKD. Trimming pared 3 bases from V and 4 bases from J, leaving 17 bases between. The CDR3 has 16 residues. As DNA, the CDR3 is TGTGCCACCAGTGATAGAGGGAATCCACCCTTCTATGGCTACACCTTC. Translating gives CATSDRGNPPFYGYTF.

This chain links TRBV27 with TRBJ2-3, with TRBD2 matching 8 bases. Trimming took 2 bases from V and 5 from J; bases not matched to a gene: 3. Germline V gene data show CDR1 as MNHEY and CDR2 as SMNVEV (reference sequence). This CDR3 is 14 amino acids long. The CDR3 DNA is TGTGCCAGCAGTTTAGCGGGAGGAAAAGATACGCAGTATTTT. Its translation is CASSLAGGKDTQYF.

The chain uses TRBV6-5 and TRBJ1-1; 8 nucleotides line up with TRBD1. Germline V gene lookup returns CDR1 MNHEY and CDR2 SVGAGI. The CDR3 totals 14 residues. The J segment lost 1 base and the V segment lost 6 bases, leaving 4 bases of the junction unmatched. The CDR3 coding sequence is TGTGCCAGCAGGAGACAGGGGTCGAACACTGAAGCTTTCTTT. Amino acid sequence: CASRRQGSNTEAFF.

The chain is built from TRBV9 and TRBJ2-7; TRBD1 matches 8 bases. J was trimmed by 2 bases and V by 4 bases; bases with no gene match: 2. Germline CDR1 is SGDLS and CDR2 is YYNGEE. The CDR3 has 13 residues. The CDR3 protein is CASSTTGAYEQYF. Written as DNA, the CDR3 is TGTGCCAGCAGCACGACAGGGGCCTACGAGCAGTACTTC.

This chain joins TRBV28 and TRBJ2-7, with D tentatively TRBD2 (5 bases). V was cut by 4 bases and J by 2 bases, with 12 bases left in between. Germline V gene lookup returns CDR1 MDHEN and CDR2 SYDVKM. This CDR3 is built from 14 residues. CDR3 nucleotides: TGTGCCAGCAGTTGGGTGGGAGAAACCTACGAGCAGTACTTC. It is translated as CASSWVGETYEQYF.

The V and J genes are TRBV7-3 and TRBJ2-7, with D possibly matching TRBD2 (5 bases). This CDR3 is 15 amino acids long. V was shortened by 0 bases and J by 1 base, with 10 bases between the two germline ends. In germline, CDR1 is SGHTA, CDR2 FQGTGA. Here the CDR3 reads CASSLTPLVSYEQYF. The CDR3 DNA follows: TGTGCCAGCAGCTTAACACCACTAGTTTCCTACGAGCAGTACTTC.

V gene TRBV21-1 combines with J gene TRBJ2-4; TRBD1 was called by the table and not checked on the DNA. TRBV21-1 is marked as a pseudogene. The CDR3 sequence is 17 residues long. CDR3 protein: CASSPTGQGPAKNIQYF. The DNA of the CDR3 is TGTGCCAGCAGCCCCACGGGGCAGGGGCCAGCCAAAAACATTCAGTACTTC.

This clone showed up just a few times. The chain combines TRBV7-9 with TRBJ2-5, with 7 nucleotides matching TRBD2. J lost 1 base, V lost 3 bases, and 8 bases had no gene match. This CDR3 is 16 amino acids long. Germline-derived CDR1 and CDR2 are SEHNR and FQNEAQ (reference sequence). The DNA for the CDR3 is TGTGCCAGCAGCTTTCGAGGGGAGGGTCCCCAAGAGACCCAGTACTTC. This sequence encodes CASSFRGEGPQETQYF.

V gene TRBV28 combines with J gene TRBJ1-5; 8 nucleotides align to TRBD1. Germline values: CDR1 MDHEN, CDR2 SYDVKM. The length of the CDR3 is 16 residues. J lost 7 bases, V lost 3 bases, and 11 bases had no gene match. CDR3 sequence reads: CASSFRGLGSRQPQHF. The DNA of the CDR3 is TGTGCCAGCAGTTTCAGGGGGCTTGGTTCTAGGCAGCCCCAGCATTTT.

A single count supports this clone. This chain joins TRBV6-5 and TRBJ2-1; TRBD2 agrees at 13 bases. Germline trimming cut 8 bases from V and 9 bases from J; bases unmatched to any gene: 10. The CDR3 covers 15 residues. CDR1 is MNHEY, CDR2 SVGAGI, per germline. CDR3 region: CASRPGTSGTGEQFF. CDR3 nucleotide sequence: TGTGCCAGCCGACCCGGGACTAGCGGGACTGGTGAGCAGTTCTTC.

Here the CDR3 reads CASSPRTPGDVGEQYF. In DNA, the CDR3 is TGTGCCAGCAGCCCACGTACGCCAGGGGACGTAGGAGAGCAGTACTTC. The V and J genes are TRBV9 and TRBJ2-7; D is perhaps TRBD1 (6 bases). Per germline, CDR1 SGDLS and CDR2 YYNGEE. V lost 4 bases, J lost 7 bases, and 24 bases lay in between. There are 16 residues in the CDR3.